The entry below gives a single T cell receptor beta chain sequence along with its context. It lacks a known antigen. No quality values exist for individual bases; no much larger clone is one base distant. This specimen comes from a study of pediatric ulcerative colitis (dated by TCRdb to between 2018 and 2020). About the full investigation: Under ten ulcerative colitis patients had pancolitis and two had left-sided colitis, with histology consistent with ulcerative colitis in all. By Pediatric Ulcerative Colitis Activity Index, mild disease was classified in a couple of patients, moderate disease in four and acute severe colitis in three. From nine newly diagnosed, treatment-naive pediatric ulcerative colitis patients and a handful of non-IBD control children, paired blood and rectal samples were collected. The investigation overall reported the following: A couple of patients' blood samples yielded substantially fewer templates for technical reasons and were excluded from blood-rectal overlap analysis. Because the repertoires came from total lymphocyte DNA, rare subsets such as regulatory T cells may have patterns that are not reflected. A couple of rectal CDR3 clonotypes were found in every ulcerative colitis patient but in no control. Rectal repertoire features separated controls, mild-moderate and acute severe colitis patients; acute severe colitis showed reduced rectal diversity due to clonal expansions. The healthy control group was small, with only a few individuals. Autologous blood-rectal clonal overlap was significantly higher in ulcerative colitis patients than in controls, suggesting increased T cell trafficking to inflamed tissue.

Before the diagnostic colonoscopy, none of the ulcerative colitis patients had been given any immunosuppressive medication. Blood was sampled at the time of the colonoscopy. The Wizard kit (Promega) was used to extract genomic DNA from blood and intestinal samples. Rearranged CDR3 beta regions were amplified from genomic DNA with multiplex V and J primers using the immunoSEQ TRB Survey service. To keep depth equal across samples, survey-level sequencing depth of up to 500,000 reads per sample was applied. The libraries were purified and pooled, then sequenced using Illumina technology. As for the original processing: immunoSEQ online tools were used for productive clonality, sample overlap, pairwise scatters, CDR3 beta length, V/D/J gene usage and productiveness. Alongside Shannon and Simpson indices, calculated diversity was computed as the number of unique rearrangements divided by total templates, multiplied by 100. For principal component analysis, Z-score normalized data were analyzed with the R prcomp function and the ggbiplot package. Morisita's index was used to quantify the clonal overlap between blood and rectum within each subject. In TCRdb, the immuneACCESS table is reduced to in-frame sequences with V and J assigned. These tables do not hold every clone; where another copy was compared, an unresolved V gene accounts for under half, and the others remain unexplained. The D gene and trimming were derived from the DNA, and the V and J assignments and clone size from that table. The sample profile shows around 61,000 clones; 86% of them were found once. The ten largest clones take up around 3% of the sample.

The sample consisted of blood. This sequence was found in a boy under 18 with severe ulcerative colitis.

The nucleotide sequence reads as follows: TGTGCCAGCAGTTTAACGAACACCGGGGAGCTGTTTTTT. The encoded protein is CASSLTNTGELFF. In this chain, TRBV27 is recombined with TRBJ2-2, with the identity of the D gene unclear. The CDR3 goes from the cysteine to the phenylalanine over 13 residues. The retained sequence is limited to the CDR3, 39 bases, with the frame set at the first base. V lost 2 bases and J lost 0 bases; the stretch between them is 1 base long. Per the germline V gene (reference sequence), MNHEY is the CDR1 and SMNVEV is the CDR2.